This TCR beta chain was obtained from a study of response to subunit inactivated influenza vaccine. The length of the CDR3 is 14 residues. Trimming cost V 4 bases and J 7 bases, with 14 bases left between them. Looked up from germline, CDR1 is ENHRY and CDR2 is SYGVKD. TCRdb reanalysed the RT-PCR reads using MiXCR and keeps one entry per CDR3 protein. The repertoire holds about half a million distinct CDR3 sequences, with around 25% as singletons. This clonotype was observed a handful of times. Its antigen is unknown. Whole-study findings and limits: It was suggested by the authors that few new T cells are recruited by each seasonal influenza vaccination.

The chain couples TRBV10-3 to TRBJ2-4; weak D call: TRBD2 (7 bases). The receptor comes from a man aged 50 or older who received an inactivated influenza vaccine. The sample here was CD4+ T cells sorted from PBMCs, taken around 5 days after vaccination. This chain's CDR3 is CAISVGGPDNIQYF. The CDR3 DNA reads TGTGCCATCAGTGTCGGGGGGCCGGATAACATTCAGTACTTC.